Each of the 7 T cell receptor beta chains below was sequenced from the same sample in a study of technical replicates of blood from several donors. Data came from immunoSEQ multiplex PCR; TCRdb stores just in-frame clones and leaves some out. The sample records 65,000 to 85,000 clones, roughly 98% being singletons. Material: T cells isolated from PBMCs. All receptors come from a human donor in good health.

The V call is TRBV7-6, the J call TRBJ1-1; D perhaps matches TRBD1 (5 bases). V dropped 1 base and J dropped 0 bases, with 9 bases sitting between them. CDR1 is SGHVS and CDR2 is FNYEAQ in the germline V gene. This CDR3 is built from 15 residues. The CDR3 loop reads CASSLGWGMNTEAFF. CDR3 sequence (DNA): TGTGCCAGCAGCTTAGGTTGGGGCATGAACACTGAAGCTTTCTTT.

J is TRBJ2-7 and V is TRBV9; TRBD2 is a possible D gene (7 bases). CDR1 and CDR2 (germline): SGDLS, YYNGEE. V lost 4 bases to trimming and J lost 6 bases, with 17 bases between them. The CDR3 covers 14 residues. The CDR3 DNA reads TGTGCCAGCAGCCCGCGGGGGCTGGGAGGCGAGCAGTACTTC. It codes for CASSPRGLGGEQYF. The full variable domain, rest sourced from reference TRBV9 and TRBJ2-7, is DSGVTQTPKHLITATGQRVTLRCSPRSGDLSVYWYQQSLDQGLQFLIQYYNGEERAKGNILERFSAQQFPDLHSELNLSSLELGDSALYFCASSPRGLGGEQYFGPGTRLTVT.

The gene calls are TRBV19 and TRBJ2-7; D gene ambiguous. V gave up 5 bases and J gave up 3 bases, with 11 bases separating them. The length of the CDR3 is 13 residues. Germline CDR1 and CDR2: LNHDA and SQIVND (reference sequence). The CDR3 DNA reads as TGTGCCAGTAGTGGCGGTTTAGGCTACGAGCAGTACTTC. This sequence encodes CASSGGLGYEQYF.

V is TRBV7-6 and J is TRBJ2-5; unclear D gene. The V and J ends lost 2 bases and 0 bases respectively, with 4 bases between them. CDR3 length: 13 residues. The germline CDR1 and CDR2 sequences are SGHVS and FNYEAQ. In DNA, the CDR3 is TGTGCCAGCAGCTTACAGTACCAAGAGACCCAGTACTTC. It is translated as CASSLQYQETQYF.

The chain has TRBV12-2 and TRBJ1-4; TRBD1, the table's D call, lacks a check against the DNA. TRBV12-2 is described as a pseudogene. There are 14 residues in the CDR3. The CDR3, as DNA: TGTGCAAGTCGCAGACAGGGGGCGGATGAAAAACTGTTTTTT. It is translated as CASRRQGADEKLFF.

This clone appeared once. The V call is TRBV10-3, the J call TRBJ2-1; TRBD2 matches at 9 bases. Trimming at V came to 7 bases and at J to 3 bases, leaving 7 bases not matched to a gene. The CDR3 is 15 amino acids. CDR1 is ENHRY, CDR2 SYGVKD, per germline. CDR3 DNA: TGTGCCATCACTCAAACACTAGCGGGCTACAATGAGCAGTTCTTC. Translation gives CAITQTLAGYNEQFF.

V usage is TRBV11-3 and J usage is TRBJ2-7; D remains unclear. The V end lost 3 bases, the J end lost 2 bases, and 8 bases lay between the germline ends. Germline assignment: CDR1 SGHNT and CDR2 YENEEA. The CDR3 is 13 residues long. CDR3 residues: CASSFEAAYEQYF. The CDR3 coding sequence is TGTGCCAGCAGCTTTGAGGCGGCCTACGAGCAGTACTTC.